This TCR beta chain was captured by sequencing in a study of blood T cells in healthy people across ages. Alongside a J-beta primer mix, a sample-barcoded 5' primer served in a second PCR lasting 7 to 11 cycles. Each of the cDNA molecules was tagged by a template-switch adaptor with 12 random nucleotides. TCRdb re-called the 5' RACE reads with MiXCR, one entry per CDR3 protein. The sample lists over a million distinct CDR3 sequences; 40% to 50% were seen once. Each sample had at least 6 million PBMCs isolated. This clonotype was sampled from a woman aged 55-70 years in good health. Input material: blood.

The CDR3 sequence is CAIRIPSGNTIYF. For the CDR3, the DNA is TGTGCCATCAGAATCCCGAGCGGGAACACCATATATTTT. This chain connects TRBV10-3 to TRBJ1-3; unclear D gene. V was clipped by 6 bases and J by 7 bases, with 13 bases between them. CDR1 and CDR2 from the germline V gene are ENHRY and SYGVKD. The CDR3 contains 13 residues.